A single sample is the source of the 24 T cell receptor beta chains below, sequenced in a study of identical twins (dated by TCRdb to about 2016). Preparation of the library involved 5' RACE. Sequencing relied on an Illumina HiSeq 2000. TCRdb cleaned the public reads at Q25 with fastp, built clones with MiXCR and kept in-frame beta chains. Duplicate CDR3 protein sequences are folded into a single record with the most common DNA and genes. This sample is represented by around 240,000 distinct CDR3 sequences; 5.5% to 8% of them were singletons. Roughly 3.6% of the sample goes to the ten largest clones. The sample also formed part of further work on yellow fever vaccine responses in identical twins.

Sequencing used memory (CD45RO+) T cells sorted from blood. Taken with the paper, the label for cell subset or site translates to: CD45RO+ enriched T cells. These receptors all stem from a woman aged 18-29 years in good health.

The chain is built from TRBV5-1 and TRBJ2-1, with 16 nucleotides matching TRBD2. CDR3 length equals 19 residues. Trimming took 4 bases from V and 2 from J; bases not matched to a gene: 9. From germline, CDR1 is SGHRS and CDR2 YFSETQ. The CDR3 here is CASSLDGTSGREPYNEQFF. CDR3 DNA sequence: TGCGCCAGCAGCCTTGACGGGACTAGCGGGAGGGAACCCTACAATGAGCAGTTCTTC.

V is TRBV29-1 and J is TRBJ2-4; tentatively, D is TRBD1 (5 bases). The CDR3 loop spans 15 amino acids. The V gene's germline CDR1 is SQVTM and CDR2 ANQGSEA. V gave up 3 bases and J gave up 0 bases, with 12 bases separating them. The CDR3 here is CSVEGGHLAKNIQYF. The CDR3 nucleotides read TGCAGCGTTGAGGGCGGACACCTAGCCAAAAACATTCAGTACTTC.

The V gene is TRBV7-3, the J gene TRBJ2-1; D perhaps matches TRBD2 (6 bases). V was clipped by 2 bases and J by 8 bases, with 13 bases between them. CDR3 length: 14 amino acids. Germline-derived CDR1 and CDR2 are SGHTA and FQGTGA. The CDR3 region has the DNA TGTGCCAGCAGCTTATCGGGAGCTGGGGATGAGCAGTTCTTC. Its translation is CASSLSGAGDEQFF.

There are many counts of this clonotype. J is TRBJ1-5 and V is TRBV12-3 or TRBV12-4; D is perhaps TRBD1 (5 bases). V was trimmed by 5 bases and J by 0 bases, leaving 14 bases between them. This CDR3 spans 16 amino acids. The chain's CDR3 is CASSPTDSYSNQPQHF. The DNA for the CDR3 is TGTGCCAGCAGTCCAACCGACAGCTATAGCAATCAGCCCCAGCATTTT.

In DNA form, the CDR3 reads TGTGCCAGCAGCTTAGGCTACGGCCCCTTCAGCGGGTCCTACAATGAGCAGTTCTTC. Its translation is CASSLGYGPFSGSYNEQFF. The V gene is TRBV7-7, the J gene TRBJ2-1, with D perhaps TRBD2 (6 bases). Trimming removed 1 base from V and 1 base from J, with 20 bases in between. Germline V gives CDR1 SSHAT, CDR2 FNYEAQ (reference sequence). The CDR3 sequence is 19 residues long.

The chain is built from TRBV27 and TRBJ1-2; tentatively, D is TRBD1 (5 bases). V was clipped by 2 bases and J by 6 bases, with 16 bases between them. The CDR3 length is 15 residues. The germline V gene has CDR1 MNHEY and CDR2 SMNVEV (reference sequence). The CDR3 nucleotides are TGTGCCAGCAGTTTAGACAGCCGATTAATGCATGGCTACACCTTC. Translating it yields CASSLDSRLMHGYTF.

This clonotype was detected many times. This chain uses TRBV6-5 with TRBJ1-5, with 7 nucleotides matching TRBD1. With 4 bases clipped from V and 14 bases from J, the junction kept 14 bases outside the gene matches. Per the germline V gene, CDR1 is MNHEY and CDR2 is SVGAGI. This CDR3 is 14 amino acids long. The CDR3 DNA follows: TGTGCCAGCAGTTCCGGGACAGCTTTACCCAGGGAGCATTTT. This codes for CASSSGTALPREHF.

The chain couples TRBV27 to TRBJ2-3; TRBD2 matches at 8 bases. CDR1 MNHEY and CDR2 SMNVEV come from the germline V gene (reference sequence). The CDR3 runs to 16 residues. With V trimmed by 8 bases and J by 0 bases, 10 bases remained unmatched. CDR3 nucleotides: TGTGCCAGCTACAAGGAGCGGGGGACCAGCACAGATACGCAGTATTTT. Translation gives CASYKERGTSTDTQYF.

This clonotype showed up just a few times. The genes are TRBV20-1 and TRBJ2-3, with 13 positions matching TRBD2. V lost 5 bases to trimming and J lost 4 bases; unmatched junction nucleotides: 6. The germline gives CDR1 DFQATT, CDR2 SNEGSKA (reference sequence). This CDR3 spans 15 amino acids. CDR3 sequence: CSARTLAGGADTQYF. CDR3 nucleotide sequence: TGCAGTGCTCGGACACTAGCGGGGGGGGCAGATACGCAGTATTTT.

The chain joins TRBV10-3 to TRBJ2-3; 12 bases line up with TRBD2. With 10 bases clipped from V and 2 bases from J, the junction kept 13 bases outside the gene matches. The CDR3 consists of 17 residues. From germline, CDR1 is ENHRY and CDR2 SYGVKD. The CDR3 reads CATSQILAGGNTDTQYF. The DNA for the CDR3 is TGTGCCACTTCCCAAATCCTAGCGGGGGGGAACACAGATACGCAGTATTTT.

V and J are TRBV7-8 and TRBJ1-6; tentative D call: TRBD1 (5 bases). CDR1 and CDR2 from the germline V gene are SGHVS and FQNEAQ. Between the trimmed V and J ends, which lost 2 bases and 7 bases, there was a span of 9 bases. The CDR3 has 14 residues. In DNA, the CDR3 is TGTGCCAGCAGCTTACAGGGAACGAATTCACCCCTCCACTTT. It translates to CASSLQGTNSPLHF. Drawing the rest from reference TRBV7-8 and TRBJ1-6, the complete variable domain is GAGVSQSPRYKVAKRGQDVALRCDPISGHVSLFWYQQALGQGPEFLTYFQNEAQLDKSGLPSDRFFAERPEGSVSTLKIQRTQQEDSAVYLCASSLQGTNSPLHFGNGTRLTVT.

Concerning this clonotype itself: This could be a read error, since a much larger clone is one nucleotide away. The chain employs TRBV18 and TRBJ2-1; maybe TRBD2 (6 bases). Germline CDR1 is KGHSH and CDR2 is LQKENI. The CDR3 covers 15 residues. The V gene lost 7 bases and the J gene lost 4 bases, with 17 bases spanning the gap. This chain's CDR3 is CASYPGSGCYNEQFF. The CDR3 DNA follows: TGTGCCAGCTACCCGGGTAGCGGATGTTACAATGAGCAGTTCTTC.

This clonotype was observed a handful of times. CDR3 residues: CASSPRQGTGNTIYF. The CDR3 coding sequence is TGTGCCAGCAGCCCCAGACAGGGCACTGGAAACACCATATATTTT. The chain links TRBV14 to TRBJ1-3, with 7 bases aligning to TRBD1. The V gene end was trimmed by 4 bases and the J gene end by 2 bases; junction bases not matched to a gene: 5. This CDR3 comprises 15 residues. Germline lookup yields CDR1 SGHDN and CDR2 FVKESK.

This clonotype was recorded a few times. This chain joins TRBV25-1 and TRBJ2-1; weak D call: TRBD2 (6 bases). This CDR3 is 15 amino acids long. Trimming stripped 10 bases from V and 2 bases from J, with 18 bases between. The germline gives CDR1 MGHDK, CDR2 SYGVNS. For the CDR3, the DNA is TGTGCCACCCAACGGGACTCCGGCCCCTACAATGAGCAGTTCTTC. Amino acid sequence: CATQRDSGPYNEQFF. Variable domain in full (rest from reference TRBV25-1 and TRBJ2-1): EADIYQTPRYLVIGTGKKITLECSQTMGHDKMYWYQQDPGMELHLIHYSYGVNSTEKGDLSSESTVSRIRTEHFPLTLESARPSHTSQYLCATQRDSGPYNEQFFGPGTRLTVL.

In its sample, this clonotype was seen many times. In nucleotides, the CDR3 is TGTGCCATCAGTGAGTCGTCCCGGACTAGCACAGATACGCAGTATTTT. Residues: CAISESSRTSTDTQYF. The chain couples TRBV10-3 to TRBJ2-3; D is possibly TRBD2 (5 bases). V gave up 0 bases and J gave up 0 bases, with 10 bases separating them. CDR1 is ENHRY, CDR2 SYGVKD, per germline. CDR3 size: 16 residues.

This clonotype was recorded a few times. V and J are TRBV5-1 and TRBJ2-1; the match to TRBD1 covers 8 bases. This CDR3 has 18 amino acids. V gave up 0 bases and J gave up 0 bases; unmatched junction bases: 8. Per germline, CDR1 SGHRS and CDR2 YFSETQ. CDR3 sequence: CASSLVPMGTGSYNEQFF. DNA for the CDR3: TGCGCCAGCAGCTTGGTTCCTATGGGGACAGGCTCCTACAATGAGCAGTTCTTC.

This clonotype has more than one count but fewer than ten. The V and J genes are TRBV12-3 or TRBV12-4 and TRBJ2-2; 8 positions match TRBD2. The CDR3 consists of 15 residues. Trimming at V came to 8 bases and at J to 8 bases, leaving 13 bases not matched to a gene. As DNA, the CDR3 is TGTGCCAGCTCGGGGGGGGACAATGTATTTGGGGAGCTGTTTTTT. It translates to CASSGGDNVFGELFF.

This clonotype was seen only a few times. The CDR3 reads CASSPGPQLNQPQHF. For the CDR3, the DNA is TGCGCCAGCAGCCCTGGGCCACAGCTCAATCAGCCCCAGCATTTT. This chain joins TRBV5-1 and TRBJ1-5; no reliable D call. V was pared by 4 bases and J by 3 bases, with 14 bases between. The length of the CDR3 is 15 residues. Per the germline V gene, CDR1 is SGHRS and CDR2 is YFSETQ. Full variable domain (outside the CDR3, taken from reference TRBV5-1 and TRBJ1-5): KAGVTQTPRYLIKTRGQQVTLSCSPISGHRSVSWYQQTPGQGLQFLFEYFSETQRNKGNFPGRFSGRQFSNSRSEMNVSTLELGDSALYLCASSPGPQLNQPQHFGDGTRLSIL.

This clonotype was found many times. The rearrangement links TRBV10-3 to TRBJ2-1; D gene uncertain. The ends were cut back, 0 bases at V and 5 bases at J, with 11 bases in the middle. This CDR3 comprises 15 residues. Germline V gene data show CDR1 as ENHRY and CDR2 as SYGVKD. The CDR3 here is CAISESLGIDNEQFF. Here the CDR3 DNA reads TGTGCCATCAGTGAGTCATTGGGGATCGACAATGAGCAGTTCTTC.

V usage is TRBV6-1 and J usage is TRBJ2-5, with 7 nucleotides matching TRBD1. There are 14 residues in the CDR3. With 7 bases clipped from V and 2 bases from J, the junction kept 7 bases outside the gene matches. Germline CDR1 reads MNHNS; CDR2 reads SASEGT. CDR3 in amino acids: CASTQLGQQETQYF. In DNA, the CDR3 is TGTGCCAGCACCCAGCTGGGACAGCAAGAGACCCAGTACTTC.

This rearrangement joins TRBV21-1 to TRBJ2-7; TRBD1, as called in the table, went unchecked against the DNA. TRBV21-1 is an annotated pseudogene. The CDR3 is 16 residues long. The CDR3 sequence: CASSIIPGQGAYEQYF. The CDR3 coding sequence is TGTGCCAGCAGCATAATCCCGGGACAGGGGGCCTACGAGCAGTACTTC.

The gene calls are TRBV20-1 and TRBJ2-3, with D uncertain. CDR1 is DFQATT, CDR2 SNEGSKA, per germline (reference sequence). The CDR3 contains 10 residues. Trimming cost V 6 bases and J 7 bases, with 8 bases left between them. The CDR3 DNA reads as TGCAGTGCCTGGCTCCATACGCAGTATTTT. Encoded protein: CSAWLHTQYF.

This clonotype was detected only a few times. The chain's CDR3 is CSARRDSLQSTDTQYF. DNA for the CDR3: TGCAGTGCTCGTCGGGACAGCCTACAGTCCACAGATACGCAGTATTTT. The chain recombines TRBV20-1 with TRBJ2-3; 7 bases line up with TRBD1. CDR3 length equals 16 residues. Germline V gene sequence: CDR1 DFQATT, CDR2 SNEGSKA (reference sequence). The J segment lost 2 bases and the V segment lost 5 bases, leaving 13 bases of the junction unmatched.

This clonotype was seen at least ten times. The J gene is TRBJ2-1, the V gene TRBV3-1; TRBD1 aligns across 8 bases. The junction had 9 bases not matched to a gene; V was cut back by 3 bases and J by 5 bases. Looked up from germline, CDR1 is LGHDT and CDR2 is YNNKEL (reference sequence). The CDR3 runs 16 residues. CDR3 in amino acids: CASSQGDRRKNNEQFF. In DNA form, the CDR3 reads TGTGCCAGCAGCCAGGGGGACAGGAGAAAGAACAATGAGCAGTTCTTC.